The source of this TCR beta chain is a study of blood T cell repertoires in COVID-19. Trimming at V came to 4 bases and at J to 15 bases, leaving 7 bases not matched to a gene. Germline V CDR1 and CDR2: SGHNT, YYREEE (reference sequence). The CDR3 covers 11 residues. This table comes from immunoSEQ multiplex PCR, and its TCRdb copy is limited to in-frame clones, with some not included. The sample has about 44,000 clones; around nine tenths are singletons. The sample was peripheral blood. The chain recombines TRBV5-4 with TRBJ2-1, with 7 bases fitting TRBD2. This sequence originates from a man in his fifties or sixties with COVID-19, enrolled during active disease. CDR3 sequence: CASSQTRELFF. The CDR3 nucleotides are TGTGCCAGCAGCCAGACGCGGGAGTTGTTCTTC. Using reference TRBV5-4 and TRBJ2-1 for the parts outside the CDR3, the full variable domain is ETGVTQSPTHLIKTRGQQVTLRCSSQSGHNTVSWYQQALGQGPQFIFQYYREEENGRGNFPPRFSGLQFPNYSSELNVNALELDDSALYLCASSQTRELFFGPGTRLTVL.